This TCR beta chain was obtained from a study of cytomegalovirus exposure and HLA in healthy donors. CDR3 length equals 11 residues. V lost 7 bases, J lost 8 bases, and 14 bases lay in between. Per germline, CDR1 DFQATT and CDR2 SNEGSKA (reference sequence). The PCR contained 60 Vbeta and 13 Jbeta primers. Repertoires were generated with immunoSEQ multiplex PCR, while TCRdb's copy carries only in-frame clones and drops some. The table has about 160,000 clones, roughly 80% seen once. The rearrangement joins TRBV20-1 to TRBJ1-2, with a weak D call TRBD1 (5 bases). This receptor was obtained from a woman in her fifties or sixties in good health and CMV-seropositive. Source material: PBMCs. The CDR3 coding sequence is TGCAGTGGGGACTCGCCGGGCGGCTACACCTTC. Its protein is CSGDSPGGYTF.